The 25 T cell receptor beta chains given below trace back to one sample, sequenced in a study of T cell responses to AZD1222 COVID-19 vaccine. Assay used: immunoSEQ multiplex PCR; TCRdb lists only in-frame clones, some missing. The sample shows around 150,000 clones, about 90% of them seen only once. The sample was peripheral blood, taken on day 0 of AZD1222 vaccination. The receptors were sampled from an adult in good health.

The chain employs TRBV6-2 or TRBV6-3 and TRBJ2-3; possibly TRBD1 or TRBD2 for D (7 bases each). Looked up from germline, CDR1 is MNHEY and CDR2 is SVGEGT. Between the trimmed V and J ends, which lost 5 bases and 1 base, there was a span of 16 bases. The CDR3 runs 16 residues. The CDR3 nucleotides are TGTGCCAGCAGTCAAACCCCAGGGGGGGGCACAGATACGCAGTATTTT. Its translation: CASSQTPGGGTDTQYF.

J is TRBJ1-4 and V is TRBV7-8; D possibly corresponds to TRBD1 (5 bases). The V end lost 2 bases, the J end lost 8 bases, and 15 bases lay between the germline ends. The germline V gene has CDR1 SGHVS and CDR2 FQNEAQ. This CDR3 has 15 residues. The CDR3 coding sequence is TGTGCCAGCAGCTTATCATCAGGGCGGGAGGAAAAACTGTTTTTT. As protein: CASSLSSGREEKLFF.

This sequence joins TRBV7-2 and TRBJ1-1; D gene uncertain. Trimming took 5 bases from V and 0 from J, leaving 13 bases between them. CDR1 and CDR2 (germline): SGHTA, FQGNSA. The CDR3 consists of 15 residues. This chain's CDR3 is CASSPDSAMNTEAFF. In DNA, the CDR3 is TGTGCCAGCAGCCCGGACTCTGCCATGAACACTGAAGCTTTCTTT.

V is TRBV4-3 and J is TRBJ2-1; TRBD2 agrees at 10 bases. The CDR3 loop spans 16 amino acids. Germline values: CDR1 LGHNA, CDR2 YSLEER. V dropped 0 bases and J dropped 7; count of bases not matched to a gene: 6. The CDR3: CASSQDRAGGQNEQFF. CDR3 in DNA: TGCGCCAGCAGCCAAGATCGAGCGGGGGGGCAGAATGAGCAGTTCTTC.

CDR3 sequence reads: CASSLAGGGELGEKLFF. The CDR3 coding sequence is TGCGCCAGCAGCTTGGCCGGTGGGGGCGAACTAGGTGAAAAACTGTTTTTT. V gene TRBV5-1 combines with J gene TRBJ1-4; maybe TRBD1 (6 bases). The CDR3 sequence is 17 residues long. CDR1 SGHRS and CDR2 YFSETQ come from the germline V gene. V was cut by 0 bases and J by 7 bases, with 19 bases left in between.

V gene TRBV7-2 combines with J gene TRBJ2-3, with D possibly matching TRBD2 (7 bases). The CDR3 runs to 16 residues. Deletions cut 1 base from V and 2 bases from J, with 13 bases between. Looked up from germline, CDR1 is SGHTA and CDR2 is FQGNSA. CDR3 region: CASSLDEGGPTDTQYF. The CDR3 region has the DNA TGTGCCAGCAGCTTAGACGAGGGGGGGCCCACAGATACGCAGTATTTT.

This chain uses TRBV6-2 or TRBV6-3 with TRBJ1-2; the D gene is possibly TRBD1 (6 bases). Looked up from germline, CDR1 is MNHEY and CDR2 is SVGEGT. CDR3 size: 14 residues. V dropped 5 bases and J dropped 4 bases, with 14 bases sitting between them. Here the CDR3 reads CASSDRRGLYGYTF. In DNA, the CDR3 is TGTGCCAGCAGTGACCGACGGGGGCTCTATGGCTACACCTTC.

This CDR3 is CASTPRGVGLMNTEAFF. In DNA, the CDR3 is TGTGCCAGTACCCCGAGAGGTGTCGGGCTCATGAACACTGAAGCTTTCTTT. V and J are TRBV19 and TRBJ1-1; D is ambiguous. Germline assignment: CDR1 LNHDA and CDR2 SQIVND (reference sequence). Trimming left V 7 bases short and J 0 bases short, with 21 bases between. CDR3 size: 17 residues.

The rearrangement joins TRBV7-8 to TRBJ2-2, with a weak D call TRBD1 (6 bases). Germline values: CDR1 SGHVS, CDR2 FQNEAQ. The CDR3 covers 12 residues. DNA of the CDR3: TGTGAAACAGGGCGAAACACCGGGGAGCTGTTTTTT. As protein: CETGRNTGELFF.

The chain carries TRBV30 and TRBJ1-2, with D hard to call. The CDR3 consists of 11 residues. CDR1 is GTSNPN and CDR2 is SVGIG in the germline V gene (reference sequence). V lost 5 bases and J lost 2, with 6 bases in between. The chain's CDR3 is CAWGQNYGYTF. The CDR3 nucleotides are TGTGCCTGGGGGCAGAACTATGGCTACACCTTC.

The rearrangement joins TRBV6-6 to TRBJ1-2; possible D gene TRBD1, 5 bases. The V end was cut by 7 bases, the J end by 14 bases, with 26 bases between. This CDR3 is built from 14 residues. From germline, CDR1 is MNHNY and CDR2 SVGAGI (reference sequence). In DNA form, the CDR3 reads TGTGCCAGCACTCTAGGGGCGGACGACCCGCCAAGGACCTTC. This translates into CASTLGADDPPRTF.

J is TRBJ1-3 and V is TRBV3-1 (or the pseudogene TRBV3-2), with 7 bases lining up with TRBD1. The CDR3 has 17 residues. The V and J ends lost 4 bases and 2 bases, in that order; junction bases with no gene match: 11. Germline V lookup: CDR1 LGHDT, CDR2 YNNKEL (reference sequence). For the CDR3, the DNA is TGTGCCAGCAGCCCCCCGGGACAGCGGCTTACTGGAAACACCATATATTTT. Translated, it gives CASSPPGQRLTGNTIYF.

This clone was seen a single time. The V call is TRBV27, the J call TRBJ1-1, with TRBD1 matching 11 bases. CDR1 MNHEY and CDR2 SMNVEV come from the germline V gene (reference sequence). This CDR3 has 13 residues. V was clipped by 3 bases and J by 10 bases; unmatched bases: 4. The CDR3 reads CASSLGQGVAAFF. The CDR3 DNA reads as TGTGCCAGCAGTTTGGGACAGGGGGTTGCAGCTTTCTTT.

The CDR3 loop reads CASSLSGGVGNEQFF. As DNA, the CDR3 is TGTGCCAGCAGTTTATCAGGGGGCGTTGGCAATGAGCAGTTCTTC. The rearrangement uses TRBV28 and TRBJ2-1, with TRBD1 matching 8 bases. The CDR3 covers 15 residues. Per germline, CDR1 MDHEN and CDR2 SYDVKM. Losses at the gene ends were 1 base for V and 6 bases for J; bases not matched to a gene: 5.

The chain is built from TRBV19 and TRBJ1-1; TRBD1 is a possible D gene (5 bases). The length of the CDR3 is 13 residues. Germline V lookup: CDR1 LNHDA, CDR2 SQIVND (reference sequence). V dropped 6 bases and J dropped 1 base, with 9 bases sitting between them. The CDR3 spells CASSPDKNTEAFF. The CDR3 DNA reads TGTGCCAGTAGCCCGGACAAGAACACTGAAGCTTTCTTT.

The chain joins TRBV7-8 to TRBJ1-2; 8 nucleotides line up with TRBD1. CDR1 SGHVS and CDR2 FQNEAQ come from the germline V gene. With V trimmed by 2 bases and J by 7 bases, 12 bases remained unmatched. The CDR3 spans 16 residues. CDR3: CASSLWLGQGAPGYTF. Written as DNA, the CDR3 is TGTGCCAGCAGCTTATGGCTAGGGCAGGGGGCGCCTGGCTACACCTTC.

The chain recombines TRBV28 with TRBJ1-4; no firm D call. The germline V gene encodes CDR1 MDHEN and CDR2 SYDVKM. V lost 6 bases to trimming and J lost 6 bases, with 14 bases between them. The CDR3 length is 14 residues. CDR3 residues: CASSLRSGDEKLFF. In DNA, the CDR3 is TGTGCCAGCAGCCTCCGGAGCGGGGATGAAAAACTGTTTTTT.

The CDR3 loop reads CASSLGDRGHGDTQYF. CDR3 nucleotides: TGTGCCAGCAGCTTGGGGGACAGGGGGCACGGAGATACGCAGTATTTT. The chain employs TRBV5-4 and TRBJ2-3, with 12 bases identical to TRBD1. Germline lookup yields CDR1 SGHNT and CDR2 YYREEE (reference sequence). Losses at the gene ends were 0 bases for V and 5 bases for J; bases not matched to a gene: 4. This CDR3 has 16 amino acids.

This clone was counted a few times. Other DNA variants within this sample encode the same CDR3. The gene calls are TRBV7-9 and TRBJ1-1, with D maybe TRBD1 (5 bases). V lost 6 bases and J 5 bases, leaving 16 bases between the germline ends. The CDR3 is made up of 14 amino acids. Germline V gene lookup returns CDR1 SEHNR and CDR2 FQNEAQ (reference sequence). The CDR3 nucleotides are TGTGCCAGCAGTCTCAGGGAGGGAGGGACTGAAGCTTTCTTT. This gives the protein CASSLREGGTEAFF. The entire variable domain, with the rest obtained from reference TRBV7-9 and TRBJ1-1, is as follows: DTGVSQNPRHKITKRGQNVTFRCDPISEHNRLYWYRQTLGQGPEFLTYFQNEAQLEKSRLLSDRFSAERPKGSFSTLEIQRTEQGDSAMYLCASSLREGGTEAFFGQGTRLTVV.

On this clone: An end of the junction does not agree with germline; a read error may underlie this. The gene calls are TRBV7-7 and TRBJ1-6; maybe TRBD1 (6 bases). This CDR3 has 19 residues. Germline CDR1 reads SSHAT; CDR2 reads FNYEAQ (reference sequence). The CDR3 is CASSPVRTETSSYNSPLHF. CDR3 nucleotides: TGTGCTAGCAGCCCTGTTCGGACAGAGACTAGCTCCTATAATTCACCCCTCCACTTT.

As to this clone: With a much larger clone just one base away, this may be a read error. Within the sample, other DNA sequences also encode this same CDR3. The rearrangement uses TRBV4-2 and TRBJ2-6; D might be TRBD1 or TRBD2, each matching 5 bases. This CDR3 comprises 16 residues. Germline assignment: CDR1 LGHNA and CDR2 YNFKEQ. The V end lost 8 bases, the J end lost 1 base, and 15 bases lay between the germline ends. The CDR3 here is CASGGNMGSGANVLTF. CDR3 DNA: TGTGCCAGCGGGGGTAATATGGGGTCTGGGGCCAACGTCCTGACTTTC.

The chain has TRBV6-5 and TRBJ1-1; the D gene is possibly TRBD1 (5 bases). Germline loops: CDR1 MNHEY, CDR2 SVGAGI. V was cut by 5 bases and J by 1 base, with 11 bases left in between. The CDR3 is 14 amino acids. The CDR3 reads CASSRRGKNTEAFF. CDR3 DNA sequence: TGTGCCAGCAGTCGACGGGGGAAGAACACTGAAGCTTTCTTT.

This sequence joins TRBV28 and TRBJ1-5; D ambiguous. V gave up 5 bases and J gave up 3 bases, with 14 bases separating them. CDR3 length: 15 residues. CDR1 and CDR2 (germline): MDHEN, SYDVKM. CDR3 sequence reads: CASSPYSGVNQPQHF. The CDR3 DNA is TGTGCCAGCAGTCCCTACTCGGGAGTCAATCAGCCCCAGCATTTT.

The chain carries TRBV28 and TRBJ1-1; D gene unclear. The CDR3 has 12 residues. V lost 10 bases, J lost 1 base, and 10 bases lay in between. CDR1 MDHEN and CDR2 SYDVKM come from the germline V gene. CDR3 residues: CAIRDENTEAFF. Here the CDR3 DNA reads TGTGCCATCAGAGACGAGAACACTGAAGCTTTCTTT.

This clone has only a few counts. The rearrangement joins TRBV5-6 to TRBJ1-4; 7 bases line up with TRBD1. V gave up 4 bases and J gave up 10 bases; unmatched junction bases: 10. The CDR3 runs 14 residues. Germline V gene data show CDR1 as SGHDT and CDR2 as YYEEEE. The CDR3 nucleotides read TGTGCCAGCAGCCTAGGGACAGCAGCCGTAAAACTGTTTTTT. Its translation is CASSLGTAAVKLFF.